The 4 T cell receptor beta chains reported below all come from one sample, sequenced in a study of blood T cell repertoires in COVID-19. Assay used: immunoSEQ multiplex PCR; TCRdb lists only in-frame clones, some missing. The sample carries a few hundred thousand clones, around 90% recorded once. The sample consisted of peripheral blood. The receptors shown here come from a woman between 50 and 59 years old who had recovered from COVID-19.

J is TRBJ2-5 and V is TRBV9, with 8 bases matching TRBD2. V lost 3 bases, J lost 1 base, and 8 bases stayed unmatched. Germline values: CDR1 SGDLS, CDR2 YYNGEE. CDR3 length equals 16 residues. For the CDR3, the DNA is TGTGCCAGCAGCGCCACCGGGAGGGGCTCCCAAGAGACCCAGTACTTC. Protein sequence: CASSATGRGSQETQYF.

This chain links TRBV28 with TRBJ1-5; D is uncertain. This CDR3 has 11 residues. The germline CDR1 and CDR2 sequences are MDHEN and SYDVKM. The V end was cut by 5 bases, the J end by 9 bases, with 8 bases between. This CDR3 reads CASSAGGPQHF. In nucleotides, the CDR3 is TGTGCCAGCAGTGCTGGAGGGCCCCAGCATTTT.

This chain joins TRBV19 and TRBJ1-2; 8 positions agree with TRBD1. Germline V gene data show CDR1 as LNHDA and CDR2 as SQIVND (reference sequence). CDR3 length equals 15 residues. J gave up 5 bases and V 1 base, and 6 bases lay outside the gene matches. The CDR3: CASSIGWTGNYGYTF. The CDR3 DNA follows: TGTGCCAGTAGTATAGGATGGACAGGGAATTATGGCTACACCTTC.

The J gene is TRBJ2-5, the V gene TRBV5-6; 7 positions agree with TRBD1. The CDR3 totals 15 residues. The V gene end was trimmed by 0 bases and the J gene end by 1 base; junction bases not matched to a gene: 3. CDR1 is SGHDT and CDR2 is YYEEEE in the germline V gene. In DNA, the CDR3 is TGTGCCAGCAGCTTGGGAGGGACAGCCCAAGAGACCCAGTACTTC. This codes for CASSLGGTAQETQYF.